One sample yielded the 30 T cell receptor beta chains listed below, sequenced in a study of cytomegalovirus exposure and HLA in healthy donors. This PCR relied on a set of 60 Vbeta primers and 13 Jbeta primers. Data came from immunoSEQ multiplex PCR; TCRdb stores just in-frame clones and leaves some out. Among approximately 150,000 clones listed, around 68% were seen once. Sequencing was carried out using PBMCs. These receptors were collected from a woman between 40 and 50 years old in good health and CMV-seropositive.

The chain joins TRBV19 to TRBJ1-6; TRBD1 matches 7 bases. The CDR3 contains 14 residues. The germline CDR1 and CDR2 sequences are LNHDA and SQIVND (reference sequence). Unmatched junction bases numbered 10, after V lost 3 bases and J lost 14 bases. This CDR3 reads CASSIGRQGCTLHF. In DNA, the CDR3 is TGTGCCAGTAGTATCGGTCGACAGGGTTGCACCCTCCACTTT.

The chain uses TRBV6-5 and TRBJ1-2; 9 bases map to TRBD1. Germline V CDR1 and CDR2: MNHEY, SVGAGI. V was pared by 0 bases and J by 4 bases, with 6 bases of the junction left unmatched. CDR3 length: 16 residues. Here the CDR3 reads CASSYSADRGVYGYTF. CDR3 in DNA: TGTGCCAGCAGTTACTCCGCGGACAGGGGTGTCTATGGCTACACCTTC.

This clone was counted once. The J gene is TRBJ2-1, the V gene TRBV27, with 10 positions matching TRBD2. Germline assignment: CDR1 MNHEY and CDR2 SMNVEV (reference sequence). The CDR3 totals 14 residues. The junction had 2 bases not matched to a gene; V was cut back by 5 bases and J by 4 bases. The CDR3 region has the DNA TGTGCCAGCAGTCCTAGCGGGAGATACAATGAGCAGTTCTTC. Protein product: CASSPSGRYNEQFF.

The chain joins TRBV9 to TRBJ1-1; D is unclear. V lost 0 bases, J lost 4 bases, and 19 bases lay in between. The germline gives CDR1 SGDLS, CDR2 YYNGEE. CDR3 length equals 17 residues. The CDR3 DNA sequence: TGTGCCAGCAGCGTAGCTACGGCCCCCAACTCGGGCACTGAAGCTTTCTTT. It yields the protein CASSVATAPNSGTEAFF. The full variable domain, in which reference TRBV9 and TRBJ1-1 provide the parts outside the CDR3, is DSGVTQTPKHLITATGQRVTLRCSPRSGDLSVYWYQQSLDQGLQFLIQYYNGEERAKGNILERFSAQQFPDLHSELNLSSLELGDSALYFCASSVATAPNSGTEAFFGQGTRLTVV.

The gene calls are TRBV9 and TRBJ1-2, with D perhaps matching TRBD1 (6 bases). The CDR3 is made up of 13 amino acids. Trimming pared 4 bases from V and 5 bases from J, leaving 12 bases between. Germline CDR1 SGDLS, CDR2 YYNGEE. The CDR3 spells CASSSRGDYGYTF. The CDR3 DNA is TGTGCCAGCAGCTCCAGGGGTGATTATGGCTACACCTTC.

The rearrangement joins TRBV7-3 to TRBJ2-1; 10 bases agree with TRBD2. Germline V gene data show CDR1 as SGHTA and CDR2 as FQGTGA. Germline trimming cut 4 bases from V and 0 bases from J; bases unmatched to any gene: 6. The CDR3 consists of 17 residues. This chain's CDR3 is CASSSVSGGLSYNEQFF. Here the CDR3 DNA reads TGTGCCAGCAGCTCTGTTAGCGGGGGGCTCTCCTACAATGAGCAGTTCTTC.

The chain couples TRBV19 to TRBJ1-2; weak D call: TRBD1 (6 bases). V was shortened by 5 bases and J by 4 bases, with 17 bases between the two germline ends. The CDR3 is made up of 15 amino acids. The germline V gene encodes CDR1 LNHDA and CDR2 SQIVND (reference sequence). The CDR3 sequence: CASSVAVGAAYGYTF. The CDR3 DNA reads TGTGCCAGTAGTGTCGCGGTGGGGGCGGCCTATGGCTACACCTTC.

CDR3 sequence (DNA): TGTGCCAGCACTCGGTTACCCTTCTCCGGGGAGCTGTTTTTT. Translating it yields CASTRLPFSGELFF. V usage is TRBV6-4 and J usage is TRBJ2-2; D unresolved. CDR1 is MRHNA, CDR2 SNTAGT, per germline. Trimming pared 7 bases from V and 6 bases from J, leaving 15 bases between. This CDR3 spans 14 amino acids.

J is TRBJ2-7 and V is TRBV28; possibly TRBD2 for D (7 bases). Germline CDR1 is MDHEN and CDR2 is SYDVKM. V shed 5 bases and J shed 3 bases, with 11 bases lying between them. This CDR3 has 13 residues. CDR3 nucleotides: TGTGCCAGCAGTGGGGGGGCCCTCTACGAGCAGTACTTC. As protein: CASSGGALYEQYF.

The chain joins TRBV9 to TRBJ2-1; 9 bases are a match to TRBD2. The V gene end was trimmed by 1 base and the J gene end by 4 bases; junction bases not matched to a gene: 3. The CDR3 contains 15 residues. In germline, CDR1 is SGDLS, CDR2 YYNGEE. CDR3 residues: CASSVLAGIYNEQFF. In DNA form, the CDR3 reads TGTGCCAGCAGCGTACTAGCGGGGATTTACAATGAGCAGTTCTTC.

This clone was found a few times. The rearrangement joins TRBV5-4 to TRBJ1-2, with D perhaps TRBD1 (5 bases). Trimming stripped 2 bases from V and 4 bases from J, with 15 bases between. Germline V gene sequence: CDR1 SGHNT, CDR2 YYREEE (reference sequence). This CDR3 is built from 15 residues. This CDR3 reads CASSLGTGGVYGYTF. The CDR3 DNA sequence: TGTGCCAGCAGCTTAGGTACCGGGGGGGTCTATGGCTACACCTTC.

The chain couples TRBV28 to TRBJ1-1, with D unclear. This CDR3 spans 14 amino acids. In germline, CDR1 is MDHEN, CDR2 SYDVKM. The germline V and J ends were trimmed by 5 bases and 3 bases, with 13 bases remaining between them. The CDR3 spells CASSMATGYTEAFF. CDR3 nucleotide sequence: TGTGCCAGCAGTATGGCCACGGGTTACACTGAAGCTTTCTTT.

This clone was observed a few times. Here the CDR3 reads CASSLQTGTGNTIYF. The CDR3 DNA reads TGTGCCAGCAGCTTACAGACAGGTACCGGAAACACCATATATTTT. The chain has TRBV7-6 and TRBJ1-3, with a possible D match to TRBD1 (6 bases). The CDR3 has 15 residues. From germline, CDR1 is SGHVS and CDR2 FNYEAQ. V was clipped by 2 bases and J by 4 bases, with 12 bases between them.

The chain has TRBV2 and TRBJ1-2; D is uncertain. The CDR3 runs 13 residues. Looked up from germline, CDR1 is SNHLY and CDR2 is FYNNEI. V was cut by 1 base and J by 9 bases, with 12 bases left in between. The CDR3 sequence: CASSEGGRGSYTF. The CDR3 bases are TGTGCCAGCAGTGAAGGCGGTCGGGGTAGCTACACCTTC.

The rearrangement joins TRBV19 to TRBJ1-1; the match to TRBD1 covers 8 bases. Germline V gene lookup returns CDR1 LNHDA and CDR2 SQIVND (reference sequence). V lost 5 bases and J lost 3; bases outside the gene matches: 8. CDR3 length equals 15 residues. The CDR3 nucleotides are TGTGCCAGTAGTGCCGACAGGGGTTCGTACACTGAAGCTTTCTTT. Amino acids: CASSADRGSYTEAFF.

Note on this clone: The sample contains more than one DNA sequence encoding this CDR3. The rearrangement joins TRBV6-5 to TRBJ1-2; 8 positions agree with TRBD1. CDR3 length equals 13 residues. The germline CDR1 and CDR2 sequences are MNHEY and SVGAGI. V trimming: 5 bases; J trimming: 5 bases; junction bases outside the gene matches: 4. CDR3 loop: CASSTGGRYGYTF. CDR3 nucleotides: TGTGCCAGCAGTACAGGGGGGAGATATGGCTACACCTTC.

The chain couples TRBV5-1 to TRBJ1-1; no reliable D call. Germline V gene sequence: CDR1 SGHRS, CDR2 YFSETQ. This CDR3 has 14 amino acids. With 0 bases removed from V and 2 bases from J, the gap between germline ends came to 8 bases. CDR3 region: CASSLDGKNTEAFF. The CDR3 bases are TGCGCCAGCAGCTTGGATGGCAAAAACACTGAAGCTTTCTTT.

A few counts support this clone. J is TRBJ1-1 and V is TRBV4-3; D unresolved. V gave up 2 bases and J gave up 8 bases, with 12 bases separating them. Germline V CDR1 and CDR2: LGHNA, YSLEER. The CDR3 spans 13 residues. The CDR3: CASSQLLRREAFF. The CDR3 nucleotides are TGCGCCAGCAGCCAATTGTTGCGGAGGGAAGCTTTCTTT.

The chain joins TRBV6-5 to TRBJ1-4, with TRBD1 as a possible D gene (5 bases). Germline CDR1 and CDR2: MNHEY and SVGAGI. The CDR3 has 13 residues. Trimming left V 6 bases short and J 7 bases short, with 12 bases between. CDR3 sequence reads: CASRAQGGEKLFF. In nucleotides, the CDR3 is TGTGCCAGCAGAGCGCAGGGCGGTGAAAAACTGTTTTTT.

This clone appeared a few times. This sequence joins TRBV7-2 and TRBJ2-3; no clear D gene. Germline CDR1 reads SGHTA; CDR2 reads FQGNSA. CDR3 size: 11 residues. The V gene lost 7 bases and the J gene lost 2 bases, with 4 bases spanning the gap. The CDR3 spells CASTYTDTQYF. The CDR3 DNA sequence: TGTGCCAGCACCTACACAGATACGCAGTATTTT. Variable domain in full (rest from reference TRBV7-2 and TRBJ2-3): GAGVSQSPSNKVTEKGKDVELRCDPISGHTALYWYRQSLGQGLEFLIYFQGNSAPDKSGLPSDRFSAERTGGSVSTLTIQRTQQEDSAVYLCASTYTDTQYFGPGTRLTVL.

As regards this clone: The junction shows a germline mismatch at one end, possibly a read error. The chain links TRBV7-9 to TRBJ1-2, with D perhaps TRBD1 (5 bases). This CDR3 is built from 15 residues. Germline V gene sequence: CDR1 SEHNR, CDR2 FQNEAQ (reference sequence). The CDR3 DNA is TGTTCCAGCAGCGCCCGGGACTCTAGGGACTATGGCTACACCTTC. This gives the protein CSSSARDSRDYGYTF.

The chain couples TRBV9 to TRBJ2-7; 13 nucleotides agree with TRBD2. The CDR3 is 16 residues long. Trimming removed 2 bases from V and 6 bases from J; junction bases left unmatched: 8. Germline loops: CDR1 SGDLS, CDR2 YYNGEE. This CDR3 is CASSVGLAGMSPEQYF. CDR3 sequence (DNA): TGTGCCAGCAGCGTGGGACTAGCGGGAATGTCGCCCGAGCAGTACTTC.

The gene calls are TRBV6-1 and TRBJ1-2; 7 bases are shared with TRBD1. CDR3 length equals 15 residues. J lost 3 bases, V lost 6 bases, and 10 bases had no gene match. Germline lookup yields CDR1 MNHNS and CDR2 SASEGT. Here the CDR3 DNA reads TGTGCCAGCAGCGCCCAGAAGGGGGCGGACTATGGCTACACCTTC. Residues: CASSAQKGADYGYTF.

This clone turned up a few times. The chain joins TRBV6-5 to TRBJ2-1; 7 bases match TRBD2. This CDR3 comprises 15 residues. The V gene end was trimmed by 6 bases and the J gene end by 4 bases; junction bases not matched to a gene: 9. Germline lookup yields CDR1 MNHEY and CDR2 SVGAGI. The CDR3 here is CASSPAGLNYNEQFF. In DNA form, the CDR3 reads TGTGCCAGCAGCCCAGCGGGACTGAATTACAATGAGCAGTTCTTC.

V is TRBV18 and J is TRBJ2-2; 12 positions agree with TRBD2. This CDR3 has 16 residues. CDR1 KGHSH and CDR2 LQKENI come from the germline V gene. J gave up 4 bases and V 6 bases, and 6 bases lay outside the gene matches. CDR3: CASSPGLAGTTGELFF. The DNA for the CDR3 is TGTGCCAGCTCGCCAGGACTAGCGGGGACCACCGGGGAGCTGTTTTTT.

The chain combines TRBV29-1 with TRBJ2-4; 7 nucleotides agree with TRBD1. CDR1 and CDR2 (germline): SQVTM, ANQGSEA. V was pared by 3 bases and J by 5 bases, with 1 base of the junction left unmatched. The CDR3 has 12 amino acids. CDR3 in DNA: TGCAGCGTTGACGGGACAGAAAACATTCAGTACTTC. Translated: CSVDGTENIQYF.

This clone was detected a few times. The V gene is TRBV5-8, the J gene TRBJ2-3, with D possibly matching TRBD1 (6 bases). CDR1 and CDR2 from the germline V gene are SGHTS and YDEGEE. Deletions cut 4 bases from V and 4 bases from J, with 16 bases between. The CDR3 consists of 15 residues. The CDR3 reads CASSQDSFGPDTQYF. Written as DNA, the CDR3 is TGTGCCAGCAGCCAGGACAGTTTTGGGCCAGATACGCAGTATTTT.

The V call is TRBV6-1, the J call TRBJ1-5; 7 bases fit TRBD1. This CDR3 is 14 amino acids long. The germline CDR1 and CDR2 sequences are MNHNS and SASEGT. With 7 bases clipped from V and 0 bases from J, the junction kept 3 bases outside the gene matches. The CDR3 region is CASNTGDSNQPQHF. CDR3 DNA sequence: TGTGCCAGCAACACAGGGGATAGCAATCAGCCCCAGCATTTT.

The chain couples TRBV7-9 to TRBJ2-7; the match to TRBD2 covers 11 bases. V trimming: 2 bases; J trimming: 0 bases; junction bases outside the gene matches: 6. The CDR3 is 17 amino acids. Germline loops: CDR1 SEHNR, CDR2 FQNEAQ (reference sequence). The CDR3 DNA follows: TGTGCCAGCAGCTTACTAGCGGGAGGCCTATCCTCCTACGAGCAGTACTTC. Protein product: CASSLLAGGLSSYEQYF.

The V and J genes are TRBV2 and TRBJ2-1; 7 bases match TRBD1. Germline V gene lookup returns CDR1 SNHLY and CDR2 FYNNEI. The trim removed 6 bases at V and 7 bases at J, leaving 6 bases unmatched. The CDR3 extends over 13 amino acids. CDR3 nucleotides: TGTGCCAGCAGCCGGGACAGTGCAAATGAGCAGTTCTTC. This gives the protein CASSRDSANEQFF.